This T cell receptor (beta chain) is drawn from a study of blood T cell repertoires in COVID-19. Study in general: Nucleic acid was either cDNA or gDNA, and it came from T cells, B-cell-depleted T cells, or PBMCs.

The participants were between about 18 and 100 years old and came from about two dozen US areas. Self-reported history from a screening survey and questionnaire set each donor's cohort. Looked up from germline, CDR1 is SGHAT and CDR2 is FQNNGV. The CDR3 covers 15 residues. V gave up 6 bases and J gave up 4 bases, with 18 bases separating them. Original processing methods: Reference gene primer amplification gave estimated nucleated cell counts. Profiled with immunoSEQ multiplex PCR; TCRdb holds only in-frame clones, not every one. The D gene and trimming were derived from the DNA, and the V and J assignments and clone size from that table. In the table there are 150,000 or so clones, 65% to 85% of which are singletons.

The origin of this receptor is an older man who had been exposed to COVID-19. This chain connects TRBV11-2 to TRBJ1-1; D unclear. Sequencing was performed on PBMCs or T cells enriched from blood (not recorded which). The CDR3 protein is CASRHSGRGGTEAFF. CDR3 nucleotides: TGTGCCAGCAGACACAGCGGCCGAGGTGGCACTGAAGCTTTCTTT.